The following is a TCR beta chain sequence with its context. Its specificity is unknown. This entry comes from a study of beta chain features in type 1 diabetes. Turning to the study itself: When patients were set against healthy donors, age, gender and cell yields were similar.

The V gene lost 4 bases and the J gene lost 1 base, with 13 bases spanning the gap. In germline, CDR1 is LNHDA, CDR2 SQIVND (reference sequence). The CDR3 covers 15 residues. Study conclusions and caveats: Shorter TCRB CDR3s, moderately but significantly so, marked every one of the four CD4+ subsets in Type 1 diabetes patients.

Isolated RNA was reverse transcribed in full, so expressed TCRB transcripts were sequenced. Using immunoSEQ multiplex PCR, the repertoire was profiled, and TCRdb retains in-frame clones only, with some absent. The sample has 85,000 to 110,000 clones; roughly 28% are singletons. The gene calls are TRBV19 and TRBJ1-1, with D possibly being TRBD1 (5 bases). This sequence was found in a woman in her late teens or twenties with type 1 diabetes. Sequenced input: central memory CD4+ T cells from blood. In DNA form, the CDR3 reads TGTGCCAGTAGTACAGGGAACTTAAAGAACACTGAAGCTTTCTTT. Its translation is CASSTGNLKNTEAFF.